This T cell receptor (beta chain) derives from a study of glioma-infiltrating T cells. The iRepertoire nested amplicon-rescue multiplex PCR amplified TCR alpha and beta CDR3s from RNA. Tissue mRNA or PBMC total RNA, about 90-400 ng, went into one-step reverse transcription and amplification. TCRdb processed the multiplex PCR reads anew with MiXCR; each CDR3 protein has one entry. The table records tens of thousands of distinct CDR3 sequences, approximately 39% of them present only once. Broader study findings: Tissue-blood divergence was below expectation in non-neoplastic patients, above in gliomas. CDR3 overlap between tissue and blood was very small.

The sample holds many counts of this clonotype. Its target is not known. The CDR3 is made up of 15 amino acids. V lost 2 bases, J lost 5 bases, and 12 bases lay in between. The germline gives CDR1 SGHTA, CDR2 FQGNSA. This receptor was identified in a human donor with low-grade glioma or glioblastoma, undergoing nonglioma brain surgery, or in good health (not recorded which). The specimen sequenced was glioma tissue, nonneoplastic brain tissue, or PBMCs (not recorded which). The chain joins TRBV7-2 to TRBJ2-2, with D perhaps matching TRBD1 (6 bases). The CDR3 nucleotides are TGTGCCAGCAGCTTAACAGGGATAGGGACCGGGGAGCTGTTTTTT. Translated, it gives CASSLTGIGTGELFF.